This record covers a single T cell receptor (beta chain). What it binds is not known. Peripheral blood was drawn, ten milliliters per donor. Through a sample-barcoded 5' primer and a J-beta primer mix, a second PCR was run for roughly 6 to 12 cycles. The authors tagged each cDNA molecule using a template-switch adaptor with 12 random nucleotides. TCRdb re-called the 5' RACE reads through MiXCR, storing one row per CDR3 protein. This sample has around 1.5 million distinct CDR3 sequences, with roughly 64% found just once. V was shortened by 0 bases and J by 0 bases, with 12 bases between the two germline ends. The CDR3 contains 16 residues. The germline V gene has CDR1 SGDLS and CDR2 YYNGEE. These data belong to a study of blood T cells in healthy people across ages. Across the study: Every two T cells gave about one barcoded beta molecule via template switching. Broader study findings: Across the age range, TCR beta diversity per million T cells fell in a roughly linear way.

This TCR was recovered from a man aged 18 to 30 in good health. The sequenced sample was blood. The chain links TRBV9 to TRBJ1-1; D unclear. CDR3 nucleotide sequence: TGTGCCAGCAGCGTAGATCCAGGCCTTATGAACACTGAAGCTTTCTTT. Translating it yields CASSVDPGLMNTEAFF.